The 3 T cell receptor beta chains listed next were all sequenced from one sample in a study of OX40 agonist ivuxolimab in advanced cancers. Clones were sequenced by immunoSEQ multiplex PCR, and TCRdb holds only the in-frame ones, with some missing. The table includes about 92,000 clones, 90% to 95% detected once. The specimen was CD4+ or CD8+ T cells sorted from blood, collected in a trial of the OX40 agonist ivuxolimab. These receptors all stem from an adult with an advanced solid tumor such as melanoma, head and neck, liver or kidney cancer.

The V gene is TRBV4-3, the J gene TRBJ2-5; possible D gene TRBD2, 7 bases. Germline lookup yields CDR1 LGHNA and CDR2 YSLEER. V was clipped by 5 bases and J by 7 bases, with 20 bases between them. This CDR3 comprises 15 residues. The chain's CDR3 is CASSSEGGTSGTQYF. The CDR3 DNA reads TGCGCCAGCAGCTCCGAGGGGGGGACCTCGGGGACCCAGTACTTC.

The chain carries TRBV12-1 and TRBJ2-5; TRBD1 is taken as the D call from the table, unchecked against the DNA. TRBV12-1 is a documented pseudogene. The CDR3 spans 16 residues. This CDR3 reads CASSFCETRLQETQYF. CDR3 bases: TGTGCCAGCAGCTTTTGTGAGACACGGCTCCAAGAGACCCAGTACTTC.

This CDR3 reads CASRGQGPHLWGYTF. The CDR3 bases are TGTGCCAGCAGAGGACAGGGGCCCCATCTATGGGGCTACACCTTC. The chain joins TRBV6-1 to TRBJ1-2, with 9 positions matching TRBD1. There are 15 residues in the CDR3. Trimming removed 6 bases from V and 8 bases from J; junction bases left unmatched: 13. Germline V gene sequence: CDR1 MNHNS, CDR2 SASEGT.